Below are 25 T cell receptor beta chains sequenced from a single sample in a study of regulatory T cells in long-lasting Graves disease. The time point denotes: newly diagnosed GD, antithyroid drugs for less than 3 months. Extracted PBMC RNA gave rise to the TCR library. Combining iRepertoire HTBI primers with Arm-PCR of CDR3 regions, the authors built TCR beta libraries. TCRdb called the multiplex PCR reads again in MiXCR, with one record for every CDR3 protein. The sample lists approximately 300,000 distinct CDR3 sequences, about a sixth occurring once. Sample: peripheral blood mononuclear cells (PBMCs), taken at new diagnosis, from a patient treated with antithyroid drugs. Receptor source: a female donor with Graves disease.

This clonotype was observed at least ten times. The CDR3 spells CASSLGEPGQENYGYTF. The CDR3 nucleotides read TGTGCCAGCAGCTTAGGCGAACCGGGACAGGAAAACTATGGCTACACCTTC. V is TRBV11-2 and J is TRBJ1-2, with TRBD1 matching 8 bases. V lost 1 base to trimming and J lost 2 bases; unmatched junction nucleotides: 9. Germline V gene sequence: CDR1 SGHAT, CDR2 FQNNGV. The CDR3 has 17 amino acids.

Concerning this clonotype: It differs at one base from a far larger clone, so likely a read error. DNA of the CDR3: TGTGCCAGCAGCGGGGGAAGTTACGGGACAACCTACAATGAGCAGTACTTC. Its protein is CASSGGSYGTTYNEQYF. The chain recombines TRBV11-2 with TRBJ2-7, with D perhaps TRBD1 (6 bases). Deletions cut 5 bases from V and 7 bases from J, with 27 bases between. The CDR3 covers 17 residues. Germline V gene data show CDR1 as SGHAT and CDR2 as FQNNGV.

As concerns this clonotype: This may arise from a read error, as a much more abundant clone is one base away. CDR3 sequence (DNA): TGTGCCAGCAGTTTAGTGGCTAGCGGCAACAATGAGCAGTACTTC. As protein: CASSLVASGNNEQYF. V usage is TRBV27 and J usage is TRBJ2-5, with TRBD2 matching 7 bases. The CDR3 has 15 amino acids. J gave up 11 bases and V 2 bases, and 14 bases lay outside the gene matches. The germline V gene has CDR1 MNHEY and CDR2 SMNVEV (reference sequence).

About this clonotype itself: At one end the junction does not follow the germline gene, possibly because of a read error. The rearrangement links TRBV6-2 or TRBV6-3 to TRBJ2-3, with 13 nucleotides matching TRBD2. The CDR3 extends over 14 amino acids. CDR1 MNHEY and CDR2 SVGEGT come from the germline V gene. The chain's CDR3 is CASSYGLAGDPQYF. The DNA for the CDR3 is TGTGCCAGCAGTTATGGACTAGCGGGAGATCCGCAGTATTTT.

This clonotype was recorded at least ten times. The chain has TRBV2 and TRBJ2-7; maybe TRBD1 (5 bases). CDR1 SNHLY and CDR2 FYNNEI come from the germline V gene. V lost 7 bases, J lost 3 bases, and 19 bases lay in between. This CDR3 has 15 amino acids. CDR3 region: CASTPSQGKLYEQYF. DNA of the CDR3: TGTGCCAGCACCCCCAGCCAGGGAAAGCTCTACGAGCAGTACTTC.

The count of this clonotype is one. The V gene is TRBV7-8, the J gene TRBJ2-5, with TRBD1 matching over 9 bases. The CDR3 totals 13 residues. V gave up 8 bases and J gave up 3 bases; unmatched junction bases: 4. The V gene's germline CDR1 is SGHVS and CDR2 FQNEAQ. This CDR3 reads CASHRGPEETQYF. CDR3 bases: TGTGCCAGCCACAGGGGGCCAGAAGAGACCCAGTACTTC. Full variable domain (remainder filled in from reference TRBV7-8 and TRBJ2-5): GAGVSQSPRYKVAKRGQDVALRCDPISGHVSLFWYQQALGQGPEFLTYFQNEAQLDKSGLPSDRFFAERPEGSVSTLKIQRTQQEDSAVYLCASHRGPEETQYFGPGTRLLVL.

This clonotype was counted only a few times. This sequence joins TRBV4-1 and TRBJ1-1, with D perhaps TRBD1 (6 bases). Trimming cost V 8 bases and J 2 bases, with 15 bases left between them. CDR1 MGHRA and CDR2 YSYEKL come from the germline V gene. This CDR3 is built from 14 residues. The DNA for the CDR3 is TGCGCCAGCCGATCTGGGACAAGAAACACTGAAGCTTTCTTT. Residues: CASRSGTRNTEAFF.

The chain uses TRBV30 and TRBJ2-1; D gene unclear. CDR1 and CDR2 from the germline V gene are GTSNPN and SVGIG (reference sequence). Trimming removed 2 bases at V and 6 bases at J, with 8 bases between. The CDR3 has 12 amino acids. The CDR3 loop is CAWSPNSNEQFF. The CDR3 nucleotides are TGTGCCTGGAGTCCCAACAGCAATGAGCAGTTCTTC. The full variable domain, with the rest looked up from reference TRBV30 and TRBJ2-1, is SQTIHQWPATLVQPVGSPLSLECTVEGTSNPNLYWYRQAAGRGLQLLFYSVGIGQISSEVPQNLSASRPQDRQFILSSKKLLLSDSGFYLCAWSPNSNEQFFGPGTRLTVL.

Only a few counts were recorded for this clonotype. V is TRBV24-1 and J is TRBJ2-1; the match to TRBD2 covers 12 bases. This CDR3 is built from 18 residues. CDR1 is KGHDR and CDR2 is SFDVKD in the germline V gene. The junction had 12 bases not matched to a gene; V was cut back by 10 bases and J by 0 bases. CDR3 protein: CATAPGLAGWSSYNEQFF. CDR3 DNA sequence: TGTGCCACAGCTCCGGGACTAGCGGGTTGGAGCTCCTACAATGAGCAGTTCTTC.

This clonotype was seen ten or more times. V usage is TRBV12-3 or TRBV12-4 and J usage is TRBJ2-7, with a weak D call TRBD2 (6 bases). CDR3 length: 14 residues. The V end was cut by 4 bases, the J end by 2 bases, with 12 bases between. CDR3 in DNA: TGTGCCAGCAGTTCTCTAGCGCCTGCCTACGAGCAGTACTTC. Translation gives CASSSLAPAYEQYF.

The chain recombines TRBV4-1 with TRBJ2-4; D is undetermined. The V and J ends lost 1 base and 8 bases respectively, with 6 bases between them. CDR3 length equals 12 residues. Germline V gene sequence: CDR1 MGHRA, CDR2 YSYEKL. The CDR3 coding sequence is TGCGCCAGCAGCCAAGCCCGGGACATTCAGTACTTC. Its translation: CASSQARDIQYF.

This clonotype has a count of ten or more. The rearrangement uses TRBV12-3 or TRBV12-4 and TRBJ1-6; D is unclear. Deletions cut 8 bases from V and 1 base from J, with 15 bases between. The CDR3 contains 16 residues. The CDR3, as DNA: TGTGCCAGCCGGGCGAAGGCTATTTCCTATAATTCACCCCTCCACTTT. Translated: CASRAKAISYNSPLHF.

In this sample, this clonotype turned up many times. The chain recombines TRBV12-3 or TRBV12-4 with TRBJ1-5; possible D gene TRBD1, 5 bases. V was shortened by 1 base and J by 3 bases, with 7 bases between the two germline ends. CDR3 length: 14 amino acids. The CDR3 region is CASSLGGPNQPQHF. Written as DNA, the CDR3 is TGTGCCAGCAGTTTAGGGGGACCCAATCAGCCCCAGCATTTT.

The chain employs TRBV12-3 or TRBV12-4 and TRBJ1-1, with 9 bases lining up with TRBD1. V shed 7 bases and J 3 bases; nucleotides not matched to a gene: 6. CDR3 length: 14 amino acids. As DNA, the CDR3 is TGTGCCAGCACCGGGGACAGGGTGGACACTGAAGCTTTCTTT. Translated: CASTGDRVDTEAFF.

The chain couples TRBV11-3 to TRBJ2-3; 8 bases are shared with TRBD2. The CDR3 is made up of 18 amino acids. The germline CDR1 and CDR2 sequences are SGHNT and YENEEA. V lost 4 bases to trimming and J lost 0 bases; unmatched junction nucleotides: 12. CDR3 sequence reads: CASSSEISGSSSTDTQYF. CDR3 sequence (DNA): TGTGCCAGCAGCTCAGAAATCAGCGGGAGTTCGAGCACAGATACGCAGTATTTT.

This clonotype showed up many times. A far larger clone lies a single base away; this is likely a read error. V and J are TRBV20-1 and TRBJ2-1; 8 nucleotides agree with TRBD2. There are 15 residues in the CDR3. After removal of 3 bases from V and 10 bases from J, the junction contained 14 bases not matched to a gene. Germline CDR1 DFQATT, CDR2 SNEGSKA (reference sequence). CDR3: CSARELAEITYEQFF. Here the CDR3 DNA reads TGCAGTGCTAGGGAACTAGCGGAGATCACCTACGAGCAGTTCTTC.

This clonotype showed up just a few times. The rearrangement links TRBV20-1 to TRBJ2-1; 11 bases are shared with TRBD2. From germline, CDR1 is DFQATT and CDR2 SNEGSKA (reference sequence). This CDR3 is 18 amino acids long. Losses at the gene ends were 0 bases for V and 6 bases for J; bases not matched to a gene: 13. CDR3 nucleotide sequence: TGCAGTGCTAGAGATTTTGGATCCGGGACTAGCGGTGCCAATGAGCAGTTCTTC. Translating it yields CSARDFGSGTSGANEQFF.

For this clonotype: Since a much larger clone is just one base distant, this may be a read error. The chain joins TRBV6-1 to TRBJ2-1; a possible D gene is TRBD2 (7 bases). CDR1 MNHNS and CDR2 SASEGT come from the germline V gene. The CDR3 runs 14 residues. The CDR3 bases are TGTGCCGGCAGCAGGGGAGGGGGGGGCAATGAGCAGTTCTTC. Protein product: CAGSRGGGGNEQFF.

The sample holds many counts of this clonotype. The chain recombines TRBV3-1 with TRBJ2-7, with D uncertain. V lost 0 bases to trimming and J lost 2 bases, with 8 bases between them. This CDR3 region has 14 residues. The germline gives CDR1 LGHDT, CDR2 YNNKEL (reference sequence). CDR3 in amino acids: CASSQEPLPYEQYF. CDR3 in DNA: TGTGCCAGCAGCCAAGAACCCTTGCCCTACGAGCAGTACTTC.

This clonotype was seen at least ten times. V usage is TRBV5-4 and J usage is TRBJ1-4; possibly TRBD1 for D (5 bases). CDR3 length: 16 residues. Germline loops: CDR1 SGHNT, CDR2 YYREEE (reference sequence). V lost 0 bases and J 8 bases, leaving 17 bases between the germline ends. The CDR3 nucleotides are TGTGCCAGCAGCTTGGGGGCCAGGGTTGGGGAAGAAAAACTGTTTTTT. Encoded protein: CASSLGARVGEEKLFF.

The table lists this clonotype with many counts. The chain employs TRBV6-1 and TRBJ1-5; the D gene is possibly TRBD1 (5 bases). This CDR3 comprises 15 residues. The germline V gene has CDR1 MNHNS and CDR2 SASEGT. Trimming removed 6 bases from V and 0 bases from J, with 12 bases in between. CDR3 in amino acids: CASRTTAYSNQPQHF. The CDR3 DNA is TGTGCCAGCAGAACGACAGCATATAGCAATCAGCCCCAGCATTTT.

This clonotype was seen at least ten times. This chain joins TRBV29-1 and TRBJ2-3; TRBD1 or TRBD2 may be the D gene (5 bases each). The ends were cut back, 1 base at V and 9 bases at J, with 14 bases in the middle. Germline V gene lookup returns CDR1 SQVTM and CDR2 ANQGSEA. The CDR3 length is 13 residues. As DNA, the CDR3 is TGCAGCGTTGAAGCGGGGCCTAGTGCCACGCAGTATTTT. Protein: CSVEAGPSATQYF.

The V and J genes are TRBV20-1 and TRBJ2-2; the D gene could be TRBD1 or TRBD2 (5 bases each). Germline loops: CDR1 DFQATT, CDR2 SNEGSKA (reference sequence). Between the trimmed V and J ends, which lost 0 bases and 4 bases, there was a span of 12 bases. The length of the CDR3 is 15 residues. In nucleotides, the CDR3 is TGCAGTGCTAGAGATCTGAGAGGGGTCACCGGGGAGCTGTTTTTT. This sequence encodes CSARDLRGVTGELFF.

This clonotype has ten or more counts. The chain employs TRBV7-9 and TRBJ2-2; weak D call: TRBD2 (5 bases). Germline assignment: CDR1 SEHNR and CDR2 FQNEAQ (reference sequence). The V gene lost 6 bases and the J gene lost 6 bases, with 11 bases spanning the gap. The CDR3 is 13 residues long. The CDR3 coding sequence is TGTGCCAGCAGTCGGAGCGGCGCCGGGGAGCTGTTTTTT. Encoded protein: CASSRSGAGELFF.

This clonotype showed up many times. This chain uses TRBV13 with TRBJ2-7; 8 bases match TRBD2. The CDR3 runs to 14 residues. J was trimmed by 0 bases and V by 4 bases; bases with no gene match: 2. The germline gives CDR1 PRHDT, CDR2 FYEKMQ (reference sequence). The CDR3: CASSWTSTSYEQYF. The CDR3, as DNA: TGTGCCAGCAGCTGGACTAGCACCTCCTACGAGCAGTACTTC.